The present T cell receptor (beta chain) was sequenced within a study of T cell responses to AZD1222 COVID-19 vaccine. Study findings and constraints: Spike as a whole was targeted by vaccine-associated CD4 TCRs, dominant at 160-218 and 743-854.

The table came from immunoSEQ multiplex PCR; TCRdb's copy has only in-frame clones and leaves some out. Of 150,000 to 200,000 clones in the sample, around 87% were seen once. On this clone: What it binds is unknown.

V dropped 3 bases and J dropped 2 bases, with 7 bases sitting between them. The CDR3 length is 14 residues. Germline CDR1 KGHSH, CDR2 LQKENI. The sequences come from peripheral blood, collected on day 0 of AZD1222 vaccination. The TCR sequence derives from an adult in good health. The V and J genes are TRBV18 and TRBJ2-2, with D possibly matching TRBD1 (6 bases). The CDR3 here is CASSPGHNTGELFF. Here the CDR3 DNA reads TGTGCCAGCTCACCGGGACATAACACCGGGGAGCTGTTTTTT. Filled out from reference TRBV18 and TRBJ2-2, the complete variable domain reads NAGVMQNPRHLVRRRGQEARLRCSPMKGHSHVYWYRQLPEEGLKFMVYLQKENIIDESGMPKERFSAEFPKEGPSILRIQQVVRGDSAAYFCASSPGHNTGELFFGEGSRLTVL.